One and the same sample provided the 12 T cell receptor beta chains below, sequenced in a study of blood T cell repertoires in COVID-19. Clones were sequenced by immunoSEQ multiplex PCR, and TCRdb holds only the in-frame ones, with some missing. The data hold about 75,000 clones, with approximately 82% observed a single time. Sequencing was performed on peripheral blood. The receptors here all came from a woman aged 45-65 years with acute or convalescent COVID-19.

The rearrangement joins TRBV6-5 to TRBJ2-2, with a weak D call TRBD1 (5 bases). V shed 2 bases and J shed 4 bases, with 11 bases lying between them. Looked up from germline, CDR1 is MNHEY and CDR2 is SVGAGI. The CDR3 consists of 15 residues. CDR3 region: CASSYGGASTGELFF. CDR3 sequence (DNA): TGTGCCAGCAGTTACGGTGGGGCGAGCACCGGGGAGCTGTTTTTT.

The genes are TRBV7-9 and TRBJ2-7, with TRBD2 identical over 14 bases. Germline CDR1 and CDR2: SEHNR and FQNEAQ (reference sequence). The V segment lost 4 bases and the J segment 3 bases; nucleotides outside the gene matches: 5. The CDR3 loop spans 16 amino acids. CDR3 bases: TGTGCCAGCAGCTCCTTGGGGACTAGCGGGAGCTACGAGCAGTACTTC. It specifies CASSSLGTSGSYEQYF. Full variable domain (missing parts from reference TRBV7-9 and TRBJ2-7): DTGVSQNPRHKITKRGQNVTFRCDPISEHNRLYWYRQTLGQGPEFLTYFQNEAQLEKSRLLSDRFSAERPKGSFSTLEIQRTEQGDSAMYLCASSSLGTSGSYEQYFGPGTRLTVT.

The chain uses TRBV19 and TRBJ2-3; D gene ambiguous. Germline lookup yields CDR1 LNHDA and CDR2 SQIVND (reference sequence). The CDR3 length is 15 residues. V lost 5 bases and J lost 0, with 12 bases in between. The CDR3 DNA follows: TGTGCCAGTAGTCCGGTCCGAGCTAGCACAGATACGCAGTATTTT. Translated, it gives CASSPVRASTDTQYF.

The chain recombines TRBV6-4 with TRBJ1-2, with D unresolved. With 8 bases removed from V and 8 bases from J, the gap between germline ends came to 12 bases. Germline V lookup: CDR1 MRHNA, CDR2 SNTAGT. This CDR3 has 11 amino acids. The CDR3 is CASSESRGYTF. The DNA of the CDR3 is TGTGCCAGCTCCGAGTCACGAGGCTACACCTTC.

The rearrangement joins TRBV5-4 to TRBJ1-4, with 7 bases that match TRBD1. The CDR3 is 14 amino acids. V lost 3 bases and J lost 6; bases outside the gene matches: 5. Germline assignment: CDR1 SGHNT and CDR2 YYREEE (reference sequence). The CDR3 loop reads CASSSRQGHEKLFF. The CDR3 nucleotides read TGTGCCAGCAGCTCAAGACAGGGCCATGAAAAACTGTTTTTT.

The J gene is TRBJ1-2, the V gene TRBV7-9; TRBD1 aligns across 7 bases. This CDR3 is built from 13 residues. CDR1 is SEHNR and CDR2 is FQNEAQ in the germline V gene (reference sequence). J gave up 6 bases and V 5 bases, and 6 bases lay outside the gene matches. The CDR3 sequence: CASSPDRVHGYTF. The DNA of the CDR3 is TGTGCCAGCAGCCCTGACAGGGTTCATGGCTACACCTTC.

This chain connects TRBV9 to TRBJ1-5; unclear D gene. This CDR3 has 14 residues. The germline CDR1 and CDR2 sequences are SGDLS and YYNGEE. The V and J ends lost 4 bases and 9 bases respectively, with 17 bases between them. The CDR3 sequence: CASSRGLLPGPQHF. The CDR3 coding sequence is TGTGCCAGCAGCCGCGGGTTGCTCCCGGGGCCCCAGCATTTT.

The chain carries TRBV28 and TRBJ2-1, with D perhaps matching TRBD2 (6 bases). Germline V lookup: CDR1 MDHEN, CDR2 SYDVKM. The CDR3 has 15 amino acids. Trimming pared 5 bases from V and 4 bases from J, leaving 15 bases between. The CDR3 loop is CASSPLGRGYNEQFF. CDR3 nucleotide sequence: TGTGCCAGCAGTCCATTAGGCCGGGGGTACAATGAGCAGTTCTTC.

The chain has TRBV6-2 or TRBV6-3 and TRBJ2-2; possibly TRBD2 for D (7 bases). V was shortened by 2 bases and J by 4 bases, with 11 bases between the two germline ends. This CDR3 has 15 amino acids. CDR1 and CDR2 (germline): MNHEY, SVGEGT. The CDR3 reads CASSYARGGTGELFF. In nucleotides, the CDR3 is TGTGCCAGCAGTTACGCGAGGGGGGGCACCGGGGAGCTGTTTTTT.

In this sample, this clone turned up a few times. The gene calls are TRBV7-3 and TRBJ1-1, with a possible D match to TRBD1 (5 bases). The CDR3 is 13 residues long. Trimming shortened V by 3 bases and J by 10 bases, and 15 bases separated the two germline ends. Germline loops: CDR1 SGHTA, CDR2 FQGTGA. This CDR3 reads CASSLGGAGGAFF. The DNA of the CDR3 is TGTGCCAGCAGCTTGGGCGGGGCCGGGGGAGCTTTCTTT.

This sequence joins TRBV5-1 and TRBJ2-5; maybe TRBD2 (5 bases). The CDR3 has 16 residues. The V end lost 1 base, the J end lost 4 bases, and 17 bases lay between the germline ends. From germline, CDR1 is SGHRS and CDR2 YFSETQ. CDR3 sequence reads: CASSLREGGRGETQYF. The CDR3 DNA reads as TGCGCCAGCAGCTTGAGAGAGGGCGGCAGAGGAGAGACCCAGTACTTC.

This chain uses TRBV27 with TRBJ1-2; TRBD1 matches at 7 bases. V trimming: 0 bases; J trimming: 5 bases; junction bases outside the gene matches: 9. CDR3 size: 16 residues. Germline lookup yields CDR1 MNHEY and CDR2 SMNVEV (reference sequence). DNA of the CDR3: TGTGCCAGCAGTTTATCCGCGGACAGGCCCCTGTATGGCTACACCTTC. This gives the protein CASSLSADRPLYGYTF.